The source of this T cell receptor beta chain is a study of blood T cells in healthy people across ages. Points from the study as a whole: Investigators treated diversity estimates from one million T cells as underestimates.

This clonotype has a handful of counts. The antigen remains undetermined. It was with a sample-barcoded 5' primer and a J-beta primer mix that a second PCR of about 6 to 12 cycles was run. A tag from a template-switch adaptor with 12 random nucleotides marked each cDNA molecule. TCRdb re-called the 5' RACE reads with MiXCR, one entry per CDR3 protein. This sample carries fewer than 800,000 distinct CDR3 sequences, roughly 25% of them seen once, and the ten largest clones take 8% to 10%. This CDR3 region has 15 residues. V lost 4 bases, J lost 10 bases, and 11 bases stayed unmatched. Looked up from germline, CDR1 is MGHRA and CDR2 is YSYEKL. These data were also reused for a study on T cells of mothers and their children.

The receptor was isolated from a boy between 5 and 17 years old in good health. Sequenced material: blood. V and J are TRBV4-1 and TRBJ2-1; 9 nucleotides agree with TRBD2. CDR3 amino acids: CASSLGAGGPTEQFF. CDR3 DNA: TGCGCCAGCAGCCTGGGAGCGGGAGGACCCACGGAGCAGTTCTTC.